A selection of T cell receptor beta chains follows, all from one sample in a study of T cells in Graves' hyperthyroidism and ophthalmopathy. Using its own MiXCR run on the multiplex PCR reads, TCRdb lists one record per CDR3 protein. The data hold 500,000 to 600,000 distinct CDR3 sequences, with approximately 20% observed a single time. Input material: blood. Receptor source: a middle-aged man with Graves' ophthalmopathy. The CDR3 runs from the conserved cysteine through the conserved F or W. D genes are given only for firm matches. Only part of the rows carry a size: once, few, many, or a class if the clone is expanded.

D gene | J gene | CDR3 length | clone size | V gene | CDR3 protein | CDR3 DNA
TRBD2 | TRBJ2-7 | 16 | few | TRBV5-1 | CASSPPTSGRYGEQYF | TGCGCCAGCAGCCCACCGACTAGCGGGAGATACGGCGAGCAGTACTTC
. | TRBJ2-1 | 15 | many | TRBV2 | CASKQTGVGYNEQFF | TGTGCCAGCAAACAGACGGGAGTAGGATACAATGAGCAGTTCTTC
TRBD2 | TRBJ2-7 | 15 | many | TRBV7-2 | CASSWRLAGAHEQYF | TGTGCCAGCAGCTGGAGACTAGCGGGAGCCCACGAGCAGTACTTC
TRBD2 | TRBJ2-3 | 19 | . | TRBV9 | CASSPGLAGELSSTDTQYF | TGTGCCAGCAGCCCGGGACTAGCGGGAGAACTTTCCAGCACAGATACGCAGTATTTT
TRBD1 | TRBJ2-5 | 14 | . | TRBV7-2 | CASSSGGVGTGPNF | TGTGCCAGCAGCTCAGGCGGCGTCGGGACAGGGCCCAACTTC
. | TRBJ2-2 | 15 | few | TRBV20-1 | CSAEDYRVYPGELFF | TGCAGTGCTGAGGATTATAGGGTCTATCCGGGGGAGCTGTTTTTT
TRBD2 | TRBJ2-2 | 15 | . | TRBV4-2 | CASSRGLDNTGELFF | TGTGCCAGCAGCCGGGGACTAGATAACACCGGGGAGCTGTTTTTT
. | TRBJ1-4 | 14 | . | TRBV12-3/TRBV12-4 | CASSSSGFGEKLFF | TGTGCCAGCAGTTCCTCGGGGTTTGGGGAAAAACTGTTTTTT
. | TRBJ2-7 | 18 | . | TRBV19 | CASTIPWGGGTRRYEQYF | TGTGCCAGTACCATACCCTGGGGTGGCGGGACGCGCCGCTACGAGCAGTACTTC
. | TRBJ2-1 | 13 | many | TRBV28 | CASSLSGAREQFF | TGTGCCAGCAGTTTATCGGGAGCACGGGAGCAGTTCTTC
. | TRBJ2-3 | 12 | many | TRBV9 | CASSVSADTQYF | TGTGCCAGCAGTGTCTCAGCGGATACGCAGTATTTT
. | TRBJ2-3 | 13 | few | TRBV20-1 | CSASTGSTDTQYF | TGCAGTGCTAGTACGGGATCCACAGATACGCAGTATTTT
. | TRBJ1-5 | 16 | many | TRBV6-1 | CASSGGFGVLDQPQHF | TGTGCCAGCAGCGGTGGGTTCGGGGTTCTAGATCAGCCCCAGCATTTT
. | TRBJ2-7 | 14 | many | TRBV12-3/TRBV12-4 | CASSYTPKYHEQYF | TGTGCCAGCAGTTATACACCCAAATACCACGAGCAGTACTTC
. | TRBJ2-4 | 12 | . | TRBV10-3 | CAISDTQDIQYF | TGTGCCATCAGTGACACCCAGGACATTCAGTACTTC
TRBD2 | TRBJ2-1 | 14 | few | TRBV7-9 | CASSLLAVGNEQFF | TGTGCCAGCAGCTTACTAGCGGTCGGGAATGAGCAGTTCTTC
. | TRBJ1-4 | 15 | . | TRBV14 | CASSDNRVGNEKLFF | TGTGCCAGCAGCGACAACAGGGTCGGAAATGAAAAACTGTTTTTT
. | TRBJ1-2 | 14 | . | TRBV10-3 | CAISESGTRDGYTF | TGTGCCATCAGTGAATCCGGGACTCGGGATGGCTACACCTTC
. | TRBJ2-7 | 15 | many | TRBV6-1 | CASSGGAGTNYEQYF | TGTGCCAGCAGTGGTGGCGCGGGAACCAACTACGAGCAGTACTTC
. | TRBJ1-6 | 14 | . | TRBV2 | CASSEWDFNSPLHF | TGTGCCAGCAGCGAATGGGACTTCAATTCACCCCTCCACTTT
. | TRBJ1-5 | 12 | few | TRBV28 | CASVKQNQPQHF | TGTGCCAGCGTTAAACAGAATCAGCCCCAGCATTTT
. | TRBJ2-1 | 15 | few | TRBV6-4 | CASSPNWVPYNEQFF | TGTGCCAGCAGTCCTAACTGGGTCCCCTACAATGAGCAGTTCTTC
. | TRBJ2-5 | 14 | once | TRBV14 | CASSLRLGRETQYF | TGTGCCAGCAGCCTCCGACTAGGCCGGGAGACCCAGTACTTC
. | TRBJ1-6 | 15 | . | TRBV27 | CASSSFRATNSPLHF | TGTGCCAGCAGTTCATTCAGGGCCACAAATTCACCCCTCCACTTT
. | TRBJ2-5 | 15 | . | TRBV12-5 | CASGLGSRGWETQYF | TGTGCTAGTGGTTTGGGATCCCGGGGCTGGGAGACCCAGTACTTC
. | TRBJ1-1 | 12 | . | TRBV5-6 | CASSLLDSEAFF | TGTGCCAGCAGCTTATTGGATTCTGAAGCTTTCTTT
. | TRBJ1-1 | 14 | many | TRBV20-1 | CSARSWVENTEAFF | TGCAGTGCCCGGTCATGGGTAGAGAACACTGAAGCTTTCTTT
. | TRBJ2-1 | 13 | few | TRBV20-1 | CSARDAQINEQFF | TGCAGTGCTAGAGATGCTCAGATCAATGAGCAGTTCTTC
. | TRBJ2-7 | 15 | few | TRBV6-2/TRBV6-3 | CASSPPGVQGQEQYF | TGTGCCAGCAGTCCTCCCGGAGTACAAGGGCAGGAGCAGTACTTC
TRBD1 | TRBJ2-6 | 16 | few | TRBV5-1 | CASSWDRDSGANVLTF | TGCGCCAGCAGCTGGGACAGGGACTCTGGGGCCAACGTCCTGACTTTC
. | TRBJ1-2 | 13 | . | TRBV4-2 | CASSQAGLTGYTF | TGTGCCAGCAGCCAGGCCGGGCTGACGGGCTACACCTTC
. | TRBJ2-7 | 16 | many | TRBV28 | CASSTQAKGYPYEQYF | TGTGCCAGCAGTACCCAAGCTAAGGGGTACCCCTACGAGCAGTACTTC
TRBD1 | TRBJ2-5 | 12 | . | TRBV2 | CASRGQEETQYF | TGTGCCAGCAGGGGACAGGAAGAGACCCAGTACTTC
TRBD2 | TRBJ2-1 | 17 | . | TRBV5-6 | CASSQPTGLAGRHEQFF | TGTGCCAGCAGCCAACCGACAGGACTAGCGGGGAGGCATGAGCAGTTCTTC
. | TRBJ2-1 | 18 | . | TRBV6-1 | CASSEALRGQKGYNEQFF | TGTGCCAGCAGTGAAGCGCTTCGAGGACAAAAAGGATACAATGAGCAGTTCTTC
TRBD2 | TRBJ2-2 | 16 | . | TRBV20-1 | CSARELAGGNTGELFF | TGCAGTGCTAGAGAACTAGCGGGAGGGAACACCGGGGAGCTGTTTTTT
TRBD2 | TRBJ2-3 | 17 | few | TRBV3-1 | CASSLGIAGGIQATQYF | TGTGCCAGCAGCCTGGGGATAGCGGGGGGTATCCAGGCTACGCAGTATTTT
TRBD2 | TRBJ2-3 | 15 | few | TRBV7-2 | CASSLETSGIPPQYF | TGTGCCAGCAGCCTTGAGACTAGCGGGATCCCCCCGCAGTATTTT
TRBD1 | TRBJ1-2 | 16 | few | TRBV4-2 | CASSQEGQVANYGYTF | TGTGCCAGCAGCCAAGAAGGACAGGTAGCTAACTATGGCTACACCTTC
TRBD1 | TRBJ2-5 | 16 | many | TRBV30 | CAWSAGTGGVQETQYF | TGTGCCTGGAGTGCAGGGACAGGGGGAGTTCAAGAGACCCAGTACTTC
TRBD1 | TRBJ1-1 | 20 | many | TRBV5-1 | CASSLVVTSRGAGGAGEAFF | TGCGCCAGCAGCTTGGTGGTGACCAGCCGTGGGGCAGGGGGCGCGGGTGAAGCTTTCTTT
. | TRBJ2-2 | 15 | many | TRBV7-2 | CASSWKTGNTGELFF | TGTGCCAGCAGTTGGAAGACAGGGAACACCGGGGAGCTGTTTTTT
. | TRBJ2-7 | 16 | few | TRBV7-8 | CASSSRRDPTKDEQYF | TGTGCCAGCAGCTCCCGACGAGACCCTACGAAGGATGAGCAGTACTTC
TRBD1 | TRBJ2-1 | 17 | . | TRBV14 | CASSLIDRGLYYNEQFF | TGTGCCAGCAGCCTAATAGACAGGGGGCTGTATTACAATGAGCAGTTCTTC
TRBD2 | TRBJ2-2 | 16 | . | TRBV19 | CASSPAGRGSTGELFF | TGTGCCAGTAGCCCGGCGGGGAGGGGATCTACCGGGGAGCTGTTTTTT
. | TRBJ2-5 | 13 | . | TRBV20-1 | CSASPGPGETQYF | TGCAGTGCTTCTCCGGGCCCGGGGGAGACCCAGTACTTC
. | TRBJ2-5 | 12 | many | TRBV7-8 | CASSLFRETQYF | TGTGCCAGCAGCTTATTCCGGGAGACCCAGTACTTC
TRBD2 | TRBJ2-7 | 13 | . | TRBV19 | CASSGGLVGVQYF | TGTGCCAGTAGTGGAGGACTAGTTGGGGTGCAGTACTTC
. | TRBJ2-3 | 14 | many | TRBV10-1 | CASSESGGTDTQYF | TGCGCCAGCAGTGAGTCGGGGGGCACAGATACGCAGTATTTT
TRBD2 | TRBJ2-7 | 15 | many | TRBV12-3/TRBV12-4 | CASRPRGGLSYEQYF | TGTGCCAGCAGACCTCGGGGGGGACTCTCCTACGAGCAGTACTTC
. | TRBJ2-3 | 12 | . | TRBV29-1 | CSVALGADTQYF | TGCAGCGTTGCCCTGGGCGCAGATACGCAGTATTTT
TRBD1 | TRBJ1-1 | 14 | . | TRBV9 | CASSLTGAGTEAFF | TGTGCCAGCAGCCTAACAGGGGCTGGGACTGAAGCTTTCTTT
TRBD2 | TRBJ2-1 | 15 | many | TRBV20-1 | CSASARGDSYNEQFF | TGCAGTGCTAGTGCGCGGGGGGACTCCTACAATGAGCAGTTCTTC
TRBD2 | TRBJ2-3 | 18 | many | TRBV6-1 | CASSEISWGSGAQDTQYF | TGTGCCAGCAGTGAAATCTCCTGGGGTAGCGGGGCCCAAGATACGCAGTATTTT
TRBD1 | TRBJ1-1 | 17 | . | TRBV6-2/TRBV6-3 | CASSVHFRDRGNTEAFF | TGTGCCAGCAGTGTCCATTTCCGGGACAGGGGTAACACTGAAGCTTTCTTT